This T cell receptor beta chain was sequenced during a study of response to subunit inactivated influenza vaccine. The CDR3 sequence is 14 residues long. The V gene's germline CDR1 is DFQATT and CDR2 SNEGSKA (reference sequence). V shed 1 base and J shed 5 bases, with 14 bases lying between them. TCRdb re-analysed the RT-PCR reads in MiXCR, keeping a single row per CDR3 protein. The sample records a few hundred thousand distinct CDR3 sequences, about a fifth being singletons. Study findings and constraints: Authors suggested each seasonal flu vaccination may recruit only limited numbers of new T cells.

The table lists this clonotype with a few counts. Its antigen is still unknown. The specimen comprised PBMCs from blood, sampled about 19 months after vaccination. The V and J genes are TRBV20-1 and TRBJ1-1; D ambiguous. This TCR was sampled from a man between 45 and 75 years old who received an inactivated influenza vaccine. CDR3 amino acids: CSARVSPSVTEAFF. The DNA of the CDR3 is TGCAGTGCTAGAGTTTCGCCGTCCGTTACTGAAGCTTTCTTT.